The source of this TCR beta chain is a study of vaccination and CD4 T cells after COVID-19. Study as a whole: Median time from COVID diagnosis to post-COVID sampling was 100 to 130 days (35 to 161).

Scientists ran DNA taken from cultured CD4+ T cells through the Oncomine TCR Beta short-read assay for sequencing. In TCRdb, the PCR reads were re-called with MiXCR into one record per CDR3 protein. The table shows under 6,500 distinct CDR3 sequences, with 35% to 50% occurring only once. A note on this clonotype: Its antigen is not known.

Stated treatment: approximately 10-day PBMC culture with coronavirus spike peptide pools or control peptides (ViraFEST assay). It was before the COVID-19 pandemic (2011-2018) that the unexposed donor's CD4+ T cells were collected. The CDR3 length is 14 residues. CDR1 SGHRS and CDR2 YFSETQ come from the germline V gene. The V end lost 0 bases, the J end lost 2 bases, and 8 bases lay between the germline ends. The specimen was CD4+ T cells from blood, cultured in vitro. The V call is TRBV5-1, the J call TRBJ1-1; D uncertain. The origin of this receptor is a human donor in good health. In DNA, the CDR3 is TGCGCCAGCAGCTTGGGGTCAGACAACACTGAAGCTTTCTTT. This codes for CASSLGSDNTEAFF. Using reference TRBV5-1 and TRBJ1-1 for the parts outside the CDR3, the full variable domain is KAGVTQTPRYLIKTRGQQVTLSCSPISGHRSVSWYQQTPGQGLQFLFEYFSETQRNKGNFPGRFSGRQFSNSRSEMNVSTLELGDSALYLCASSLGSDNTEAFFGQGTRLTVV.